This T cell receptor (beta chain) came from a study of resident and recirculating memory T cells in vitiligo. Overall study: Each patient gave two lesional and two nonlesional epidermal shave biopsies, plus PBMCs. Study conclusions and caveats: No single dominant TCR clone appeared; lesion clonality varied.

Assay: immunoSEQ multiplex PCR; the TCRdb copy retains only in-frame clones and omits some. The table lists more than 70,000 clones, about 91% of them singletons. Turning to this clone: Antigen unknown.

No change in lesions over the prior 6 months defined stable disease. Germline V gives CDR1 LNHDA, CDR2 SQIVND (reference sequence). This CDR3 contains 14 residues. The germline V and J ends were trimmed by 2 bases and 0 bases, with 5 bases remaining between them. This chain links TRBV19 with TRBJ1-5; D is unclear. The sequence was obtained from a male donor with vitiligo. The sample was blood. CDR3 nucleotide sequence: TGTGCCAGTAGTATACGTATTAGCAATCAGCCCCAGCATTTT. Amino acids: CASSIRISNQPQHF.